Shown below are 11 T cell receptor beta chains from a single sample sequenced in a study of T cells after yellow fever vaccination. TCRdb re-derived calls from the 5' RACE reads in MiXCR, one entry per CDR3 protein. This table has a few hundred thousand distinct CDR3 sequences, 3% to 4% appearing once. The material was CD4+ T cells sorted from PBMCs, obtained 10 days after the yellow fever booster vaccination. The receptors derive from a man aged 18 to 29 who received the YFV17D yellow fever vaccine.

Only a few counts were recorded for this clonotype. V and J are TRBV3-1 and TRBJ2-1, with a tentative D call TRBD1 (6 bases). This CDR3 is built from 15 residues. V was shortened by 4 bases and J by 0 bases, with 10 bases between the two germline ends. CDR1 is LGHDT and CDR2 is YNNKEL in the germline V gene (reference sequence). The CDR3 is CASSRTESSYNEQFF. The CDR3 DNA follows: TGTGCCAGCAGCCGGACAGAGAGCTCCTACAATGAGCAGTTCTTC.

This clonotype was seen ten or more times. The rearrangement uses TRBV7-9 and TRBJ2-5; TRBD2 agrees at 7 bases. The germline V gene has CDR1 SEHNR and CDR2 FQNEAQ (reference sequence). With 0 bases clipped from V and 5 bases from J, the junction kept 15 bases outside the gene matches. This CDR3 is 18 amino acids long. This CDR3 is CASSLALGGGWLGETQYF. Here the CDR3 DNA reads TGTGCCAGCAGCTTAGCCCTCGGCGGGGGATGGCTAGGGGAGACCCAGTACTTC.

This clonotype was detected only a few times. The rearrangement uses TRBV18 and TRBJ2-5; 7 bases match TRBD1. Trimming at V came to 2 bases and at J to 4 bases, leaving 1 base not matched to a gene. CDR1 is KGHSH, CDR2 LQKENI, per germline. CDR3 length: 13 residues. CDR3 bases: TGTGCCAGCTCACCAGCAGGGGGAGAGACCCAGTACTTC. It is translated as CASSPAGGETQYF.

This clonotype was found many times. The rearrangement uses TRBV5-1 and TRBJ1-4; D unresolved. Trimming removed 0 bases from V and 6 bases from J, with 12 bases in between. The germline gives CDR1 SGHRS, CDR2 YFSETQ. The CDR3 totals 15 residues. The CDR3 reads CASSLVGRNYEKLFF. CDR3 DNA: TGCGCCAGCAGCTTGGTCGGGAGGAATTATGAAAAACTGTTTTTT.

There are a few counts of this clonotype. V is TRBV9 and J is TRBJ1-3; no clear D gene. Germline V lookup: CDR1 SGDLS, CDR2 YYNGEE. This CDR3 region has 15 residues. V lost 0 bases to trimming and J lost 4 bases, with 11 bases between them. CDR3 sequence: CASSVGQVVGNTIYF. The CDR3 DNA reads as TGTGCCAGCAGCGTAGGGCAGGTTGTAGGAAACACCATATATTTT.

This chain connects TRBV20-1 to TRBJ1-5; possibly TRBD1 for D (5 bases). The CDR3 length is 15 residues. Between the trimmed V and J ends, which lost 5 bases and 6 bases, there was a span of 20 bases. Per germline, CDR1 DFQATT and CDR2 SNEGSKA (reference sequence). In nucleotides, the CDR3 is TGCAGTGCTCAAAACCCACCTTTAGGGACTCAGCCCCAGCATTTT. Translating gives CSAQNPPLGTQPQHF.

There are many counts of this clonotype. The chain carries TRBV5-1 and TRBJ1-1, with D unclear. Trimming stripped 0 bases from V and 1 base from J, with 4 bases between. This CDR3 comprises 13 residues. CDR1 is SGHRS, CDR2 YFSETQ, per germline. The DNA of the CDR3 is TGCGCCAGCAGCTTGGTGTCGAACACTGAAGCTTTCTTT. Protein sequence: CASSLVSNTEAFF. Full variable domain (missing parts from reference TRBV5-1 and TRBJ1-1): KAGVTQTPRYLIKTRGQQVTLSCSPISGHRSVSWYQQTPGQGLQFLFEYFSETQRNKGNFPGRFSGRQFSNSRSEMNVSTLELGDSALYLCASSLVSNTEAFFGQGTRLTVV.

In its sample, this clonotype was seen many times. The CDR3 DNA sequence: TGTGCCAGTAGTCCCCGACTAGCGGGGACAAGCTCCTACAATGAGCAGTTCTTC. Translating gives CASSPRLAGTSSYNEQFF. The chain uses TRBV19 and TRBJ2-1, with TRBD2 matching over 11 bases. The CDR3 totals 18 residues. V lost 5 bases to trimming and J lost 0 bases; unmatched junction nucleotides: 9. The germline V gene encodes CDR1 LNHDA and CDR2 SQIVND (reference sequence).

This chain joins TRBV30 and TRBJ2-5; possibly TRBD1 or TRBD2 for D (5 bases each). With 2 bases removed from V and 5 bases from J, the gap between germline ends came to 9 bases. Germline lookup yields CDR1 GTSNPN and CDR2 SVGIG (reference sequence). The CDR3 contains 12 residues. The CDR3 region has the DNA TGTGCCTGGAGTTCATGGGGGGAGACCCAGTACTTC. Translating gives CAWSSWGETQYF.

This clonotype appeared many times. V and J are TRBV4-3 and TRBJ2-5, with D perhaps matching TRBD2 (7 bases). Germline V gene data show CDR1 as LGHNA and CDR2 as YSLEER. V lost 1 base and J 4 bases, leaving 10 bases between the germline ends. This CDR3 is 14 amino acids long. The CDR3 reads CASSQGGGGETQYF. For the CDR3, the DNA is TGCGCCAGCAGCCAAGGGGGGGGCGGAGAGACCCAGTACTTC.

This clonotype has a handful of counts. This chain's CDR3 is CASSNDRGNQPQHF. CDR3 DNA: TGTGCCAGCAGTAATGACAGGGGCAATCAGCCCCAGCATTTT. The gene calls are TRBV12-3 or TRBV12-4 and TRBJ1-5, with 7 positions matching TRBD1. V shed 5 bases and J 2 bases; nucleotides not matched to a gene: 3. CDR3 size: 14 residues.